This passage covers 20 T cell receptor beta chains from one sample sequenced in a study of T cell changes during pregnancy in multiple sclerosis. Produced via immunoSEQ multiplex PCR; TCRdb's table is partial and in-frame only. This table has around 69,000 clones, more than 90% appearing once. Specimen: peripheral blood, collected in the third trimester of pregnancy. These receptors all come from a female donor with multiple sclerosis, enrolled in a pregnancy study.

This rearrangement joins TRBV5-1 to TRBJ2-7; no reliable D call. The CDR3 consists of 15 residues. The V gene lost 1 base and the J gene lost 0 bases, with 11 bases spanning the gap. Germline V gene data show CDR1 as SGHRS and CDR2 as YFSETQ. CDR3 sequence: CASSLYSPHSYEQYF. Written as DNA, the CDR3 is TGCGCCAGCAGCTTGTACTCTCCCCACTCCTACGAGCAGTACTTC.

The chain carries TRBV4-3 and TRBJ2-5, with 9 bases that match TRBD2. This CDR3 is 17 amino acids long. The V segment lost 4 bases and the J segment 5 bases; nucleotides outside the gene matches: 14. CDR1 and CDR2 (germline): LGHNA, YSLEER. The CDR3 loop reads CASSRSWGREGEETQYF. The CDR3 bases are TGCGCCAGCAGCCGGTCATGGGGGCGGGAGGGAGAGGAGACCCAGTACTTC.

J is TRBJ2-5 and V is TRBV10-2; 12 bases are shared with TRBD2. The CDR3 is made up of 13 amino acids. Germline values: CDR1 WSHSY, CDR2 SAAADI. V gave up 7 bases and J gave up 4 bases; unmatched junction bases: 1. The CDR3 nucleotides are TGCGCCAGCACTAGCGGGAGGGCAGAGACCCAGTACTTC. It codes for CASTSGRAETQYF.

This chain connects TRBV14 to TRBJ2-3; D is unresolved. V was shortened by 0 bases and J by 3 bases, with 10 bases between the two germline ends. The CDR3 sequence is 15 residues long. Germline CDR1 is SGHDN and CDR2 is FVKESK. The CDR3 sequence: CASSQDLSRTDTQYF. For the CDR3, the DNA is TGTGCCAGCAGCCAAGATCTTTCTCGGACAGATACGCAGTATTTT.

The V and J genes are TRBV28 and TRBJ1-2; D unresolved. Looked up from germline, CDR1 is MDHEN and CDR2 is SYDVKM. CDR3 length equals 15 residues. V was shortened by 6 bases and J by 6 bases, with 20 bases between the two germline ends. The CDR3 sequence is CASRKATVARDGYTF. The CDR3 coding sequence is TGTGCCAGCAGGAAGGCGACGGTAGCCAGAGATGGCTACACCTTC.

The chain recombines TRBV7-9 with TRBJ2-7; 7 bases agree with TRBD2. CDR1 is SEHNR and CDR2 is FQNEAQ in the germline V gene (reference sequence). Germline trimming cut 4 bases from V and 5 bases from J; bases unmatched to any gene: 23. The CDR3 is 19 residues long. CDR3 region: CASSYTRGRGGGSPDEQYF. CDR3 coding DNA: TGTGCCAGCAGCTACACTCGGGGGAGGGGAGGAGGGTCCCCGGACGAGCAGTACTTC.

V usage is TRBV19 and J usage is TRBJ2-3; 7 nucleotides align to TRBD2. Trimming removed 10 bases from V and 9 bases from J; junction bases left unmatched: 16. The CDR3 is 14 amino acids. Germline CDR1 is LNHDA and CDR2 is SQIVND (reference sequence). The chain's CDR3 is CATHGEGGPGTQYF. Here the CDR3 DNA reads TGTGCCACCCATGGGGAGGGAGGGCCAGGAACGCAGTATTTT.

This chain links TRBV4-1 with TRBJ1-2; D not resolved. The CDR3 runs 13 residues. The germline CDR1 and CDR2 sequences are MGHRA and YSYEKL. Trimming cost V 3 bases and J 5 bases, with 10 bases left between them. CDR3 sequence (DNA): TGCGCCAGCAGCCATCCGAAGCCGTATGGCTACACCTTC. It encodes CASSHPKPYGYTF.

This clone appeared a single time. V and J are TRBV5-5 and TRBJ2-3, with TRBD2 identical over 7 bases. Germline CDR1 and CDR2: SGHKS and YYEKEE (reference sequence). V gave up 4 bases and J gave up 0 bases; unmatched junction bases: 8. This CDR3 region has 16 residues. The CDR3 nucleotides read TGTGCCAGCAGCCCCCGAGGTAGCGGGAGCACAGATACGCAGTATTTT. Its protein is CASSPRGSGSTDTQYF. Looking up the rest from reference TRBV5-5 and TRBJ2-3 gives the full variable domain: DAGVTQSPTHLIKTRGQQVTLRCSPISGHKSVSWYQQVLGQGPQFIFQYYEKEERGRGNFPDRFSARQFPNYSSELNVNALLLGDSALYLCASSPRGSGSTDTQYFGPGTRLTVL.

The V call is TRBV20-1, the J call TRBJ2-5, with D unclear. Per germline, CDR1 DFQATT and CDR2 SNEGSKA (reference sequence). V was cut by 0 bases and J by 5 bases, with 4 bases left in between. The CDR3 extends over 11 amino acids. CDR3 in DNA: TGCAGTGCTAGAGATCAGGAGACCCAGTACTTC. Protein sequence: CSARDQETQYF.

The rearrangement joins TRBV2 to TRBJ2-7; possible D gene TRBD2, 5 bases. V was cut by 3 bases and J by 3 bases, with 9 bases left in between. Looked up from germline, CDR1 is SNHLY and CDR2 is FYNNEI. The CDR3 extends over 13 amino acids. The CDR3 nucleotides read TGTGCCAGCAGTGAGATCCGGGACTACGAGCAGTACTTC. This translates into CASSEIRDYEQYF.

The rearrangement links TRBV2 to TRBJ1-2; D is unresolved. CDR3 length equals 15 residues. Germline CDR1 SNHLY, CDR2 FYNNEI. Between the trimmed V and J ends, which lost 1 base and 0 bases, there was a span of 9 bases. CDR3 loop: CASSEETNSNYGYTF. CDR3 DNA: TGTGCCAGCAGTGAAGAGACAAATTCTAACTATGGCTACACCTTC.

The genes are TRBV4-1 and TRBJ2-7; possible D gene TRBD2, 5 bases. The CDR3 sequence is 15 residues long. Trimming pared 1 base from V and 2 bases from J, leaving 12 bases between. The germline gives CDR1 MGHRA, CDR2 YSYEKL. The CDR3 loop is CASSQAPPGAYEQYF. CDR3 DNA: TGCGCCAGCAGCCAAGCACCCCCCGGGGCCTACGAGCAGTACTTC.

V usage is TRBV11-2 and J usage is TRBJ1-4, with 7 bases identical to TRBD1. V was pared by 5 bases and J by 8 bases, with 5 bases of the junction left unmatched. CDR1 and CDR2 (germline): SGHAT, FQNNGV. This CDR3 has 13 residues. The CDR3 region has the DNA TGTGCCAGCAGCCCAGGGGGATGGGAAAAACTGTTTTTT. This encodes CASSPGGWEKLFF.

This clone was seen a single time. The chain recombines TRBV11-2 with TRBJ1-3; no reliable D call. Germline values: CDR1 SGHAT, CDR2 FQNNGV. The length of the CDR3 is 15 residues. V dropped 7 bases and J dropped 1 base, with 14 bases sitting between them. The CDR3: CASTMPRVSGNTIYF. The CDR3 DNA follows: TGTGCCAGCACGATGCCCCGAGTTTCTGGAAACACCATATATTTT.

This chain joins TRBV5-4 and TRBJ2-5; 7 bases map to TRBD1. Per the germline V gene, CDR1 is SGHNT and CDR2 is YYREEE (reference sequence). V was pared by 2 bases and J by 5 bases, with 9 bases of the junction left unmatched. CDR3 size: 15 residues. In nucleotides, the CDR3 is TGTGCCAGCAGCTTCCGGACAGGCACCATGGAGACCCAGTACTTC. It specifies CASSFRTGTMETQYF.

About this clone: Its ends do not fully match the called genes, so a read error is possible. The chain employs TRBV5-1 and TRBJ2-7, with D possibly matching TRBD2 (5 bases). CDR1 and CDR2 (germline): SGHRS, YFSETQ. This CDR3 comprises 12 residues. The CDR3 here is CASRSEASPQTF. As DNA, the CDR3 is TGCGCCAGCAGGTCGGAGGCCTCTCCCCAAACTTTC.

This sequence joins TRBV10-3 and TRBJ2-5; 11 bases map to TRBD2. The CDR3 loop spans 18 amino acids. The germline V gene has CDR1 ENHRY and CDR2 SYGVKD. Trimming removed 0 bases from V and 0 bases from J; junction bases left unmatched: 6. The CDR3 nucleotides read TGTGCCATCAGTGAGTCGACTAGCGGGGTTGGGTACCAAGAGACCCAGTACTTC. It yields the protein CAISESTSGVGYQETQYF.

J is TRBJ2-1 and V is TRBV7-3; 7 nucleotides line up with TRBD2. Germline V gene sequence: CDR1 SGHTA, CDR2 FQGTGA. V lost 5 bases and J lost 7; bases outside the gene matches: 8. This CDR3 comprises 14 residues. The CDR3 sequence is CASSLLASTNEQFF. CDR3 coding DNA: TGTGCCAGCAGCCTACTAGCGTCAACGAATGAGCAGTTCTTC.

This clone was observed once. The chain has TRBV4-1 and TRBJ2-1; 11 nucleotides line up with TRBD1. Germline values: CDR1 MGHRA, CDR2 YSYEKL. Trimming at V came to 3 bases and at J to 8 bases, leaving 9 bases not matched to a gene. The CDR3 consists of 16 residues. For the CDR3, the DNA is TGCGCCAGCAGCCACCCCCGGGACAGGGGGGGGGATGAGCAGTTCTTC. It yields the protein CASSHPRDRGGDEQFF.